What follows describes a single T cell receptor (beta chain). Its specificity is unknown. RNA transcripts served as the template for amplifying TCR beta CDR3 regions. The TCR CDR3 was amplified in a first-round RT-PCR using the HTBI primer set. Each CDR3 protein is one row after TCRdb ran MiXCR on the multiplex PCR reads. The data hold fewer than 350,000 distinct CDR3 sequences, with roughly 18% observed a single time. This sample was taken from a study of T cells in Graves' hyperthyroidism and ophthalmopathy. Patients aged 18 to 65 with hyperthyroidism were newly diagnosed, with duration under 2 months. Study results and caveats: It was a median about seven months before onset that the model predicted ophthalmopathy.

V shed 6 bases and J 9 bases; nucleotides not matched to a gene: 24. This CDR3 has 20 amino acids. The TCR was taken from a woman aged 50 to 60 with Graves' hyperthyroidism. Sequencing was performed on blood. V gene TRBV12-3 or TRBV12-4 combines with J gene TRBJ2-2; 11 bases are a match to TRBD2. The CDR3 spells CASRTDPGQPGLADPWELFF. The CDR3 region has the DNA TGTGCCAGCAGAACCGACCCGGGACAACCGGGACTAGCGGATCCGTGGGAGCTGTTTTTT.